This TCR beta chain comes out of a study of radiation and T cells in renal cell carcinoma. Study summary: Nephrectomy followed 15 Gy stereotactic body radiation by 4 weeks.

Assay used: immunoSEQ multiplex PCR; TCRdb lists only in-frame clones, some missing. This table holds around 140,000 clones, 83% found once. Time point: baseline pretreatment blood. Treatment denoted: 15 Gy SBRT to primary tumor, nephrectomy 4 weeks later. Study-level points and caveats: Baseline intratumoral clonotype presence is unknown without pretreatment biopsies. Top tumor clonotypes rose in blood 2 weeks post-radiation, then contracted.

In the case of this clone: Its antigen is as yet unknown.

The material sequenced was blood, taken from a patient whose treatment included radiotherapy and nephrectomy. The sequence was collected from a woman between 50 and 59 years old with renal cell carcinoma.

CDR3 residues: CASSVMGSTNEKLFF. Written as DNA, the CDR3 is TGTGCCAGCAGCGTAATGGGGTCCACTAATGAAAAACTGTTTTTT. The rearrangement links TRBV9 to TRBJ1-4; D is ambiguous. Trimming stripped 1 base from V and 2 bases from J, with 9 bases between. Germline CDR1 is SGDLS and CDR2 is YYNGEE. The CDR3 extends over 15 amino acids.